One and the same sample provided the 29 T cell receptor beta chains below, sequenced in a study of T cells in Graves' hyperthyroidism and ophthalmopathy. Authors of the study amplified TCR beta CDR3 regions from RNA transcripts. A first-round RT-PCR of the TCR CDR3 used the HTBI primer set. From the multiplex PCR reads, TCRdb called clonotypes with MiXCR, one entry per CDR3 protein. The sample yields about 180,000 distinct CDR3 sequences, about 18% seen once. Material: blood. The receptors were gathered from a woman between 45 and 60 years old with Graves' hyperthyroidism.

This clonotype was seen at least ten times. The chain joins TRBV4-1 to TRBJ1-5; no firm D call. CDR1 and CDR2 (germline): MGHRA, YSYEKL. The CDR3 runs to 14 residues. The ends were cut back, 4 bases at V and 4 bases at J, with 11 bases in the middle. The CDR3 DNA sequence: TGCGCCAGCAGCCCCGGTCCGGGAAATCAGCCCCAGCATTTT. Protein product: CASSPGPGNQPQHF.

This chain uses TRBV6-1 with TRBJ2-7, with TRBD1 matching over 7 bases. CDR1 is MNHNS, CDR2 SASEGT, per germline. J lost 3 bases, V lost 5 bases, and 7 bases had no gene match. The CDR3 has 14 amino acids. As DNA, the CDR3 is TGTGCCAGCAGTAATCGGGACAGCATCTACGAGCAGTACTTC. Translated: CASSNRDSIYEQYF.

The sample holds many counts of this clonotype. The chain couples TRBV28 to TRBJ2-3; TRBD2 matches 8 bases. Germline CDR1 is MDHEN and CDR2 is SYDVKM. V dropped 3 bases and J dropped 5; count of bases not matched to a gene: 13. The CDR3 is 17 residues long. CDR3 in DNA: TGTGCCAGCAGTTTCCTAAATAGCGGGGAGGCCGGAGATACGCAGTATTTT. Protein product: CASSFLNSGEAGDTQYF. Using reference TRBV28 and TRBJ2-3 for the parts outside the CDR3, the full variable domain is DVKVTQSSRYLVKRTGEKVFLECVQDMDHENMFWYRQDPGLGLRLIYFSYDVKMKEKGDIPEGYSVSREKKERFSLILESASTNQTSMYLCASSFLNSGEAGDTQYFGPGTRLTVL.

This clonotype was detected ten times or more. The chain couples TRBV5-1 to TRBJ2-7; TRBD1 might be the D (6 bases). The CDR3 is made up of 14 amino acids. The V and J ends lost 0 bases and 3 bases respectively, with 10 bases between them. Looked up from germline, CDR1 is SGHRS and CDR2 is YFSETQ. DNA for the CDR3: TGCGCCAGCAGCTTGGGGAACAGGGTCTACGAGCAGTACTTC. Protein product: CASSLGNRVYEQYF.

A word on this clonotype: A read error may explain this, as a much larger clone is one base away. The V and J genes are TRBV27 and TRBJ2-1; D uncertain. CDR3 length: 14 amino acids. Trimming left V 6 bases short and J 8 bases short, with 17 bases between. Germline V CDR1 and CDR2: MNHEY, SMNVEV (reference sequence). The CDR3 region has the DNA TGTGCCAGCAGGAGGTCAGGCAAAAGCTATGAGCAGTTCTTC. It specifies CASRRSGKSYEQFF.

This clonotype was observed many times. The V gene is TRBV2, the J gene TRBJ1-2, with D tentatively TRBD1 (5 bases). The CDR3 length is 14 residues. V was trimmed by 2 bases and J by 8 bases, leaving 15 bases between them. CDR1 is SNHLY and CDR2 is FYNNEI in the germline V gene. CDR3 region: CASSEQQGQWGYTF. The CDR3 bases are TGTGCCAGCAGTGAACAGCAGGGCCAGTGGGGCTACACCTTC.

This clonotype has a count of ten or more. This rearrangement joins TRBV6-1 to TRBJ2-7; D is perhaps TRBD1 (5 bases). Germline assignment: CDR1 MNHNS and CDR2 SASEGT. This CDR3 has 15 amino acids. V gave up 2 bases and J gave up 0 bases, with 11 bases separating them. The CDR3 region has the DNA TGTGCCAGCAGTGAAAATGACAGTAACTCCTACGAGCAGTACTTC. This sequence encodes CASSENDSNSYEQYF.

This clonotype came up many times. This chain uses TRBV6-1 with TRBJ1-4; 8 nucleotides agree with TRBD1. Germline V gene lookup returns CDR1 MNHNS and CDR2 SASEGT. CDR3 size: 13 residues. V lost 4 bases and J lost 8; bases outside the gene matches: 3. The CDR3 nucleotides are TGTGCCAGCAGTGGACAGGGGAGGGAAAAACTGTTTTTT. This gives the protein CASSGQGREKLFF.

This clonotype was seen at least ten times. This chain uses TRBV6-1 with TRBJ1-2; D ambiguous. The CDR3 loop spans 17 amino acids. Germline CDR1 and CDR2: MNHNS and SASEGT. Trimming pared 5 bases from V and 2 bases from J, leaving 21 bases between. The CDR3 protein is CASSPQGPRTSNYGYTF. The CDR3 DNA reads TGTGCCAGCAGTCCCCAAGGCCCCCGTACTTCGAACTATGGCTACACCTTC.

This clonotype was found many times. The genes are TRBV5-1 and TRBJ1-2, with 8 bases matching TRBD1. Germline V gene sequence: CDR1 SGHRS, CDR2 YFSETQ. The V segment lost 1 base and the J segment 8 bases; nucleotides outside the gene matches: 10. CDR3 length: 15 amino acids. CDR3 residues: CASSLHDRGLRGYTF. In DNA form, the CDR3 reads TGCGCCAGCAGCTTGCACGACAGGGGACTTCGGGGCTACACCTTC.

Ten or more counts support this clonotype. V is TRBV7-3 and J is TRBJ2-2; D is unclear. The CDR3 spans 13 residues. CDR1 and CDR2 (germline): SGHTA, FQGTGA. Between the trimmed V and J ends, which lost 3 bases and 4 bases, there was a span of 6 bases. CDR3 region: CASSFTATGELFF. The CDR3 DNA is TGTGCCAGCAGCTTCACCGCCACCGGGGAGCTGTTTTTT.

This clonotype was recorded at least ten times. DNA of the CDR3: TGTGCCAGCAGCCGTAGGGGGGGCGAGCAGTACTTC. This translates into CASSRRGGEQYF. The genes are TRBV2 and TRBJ2-7, with a weak D call TRBD2 (7 bases). Germline CDR1 is SNHLY and CDR2 is FYNNEI. V was cut by 6 bases and J by 6 bases, with 12 bases left in between. The length of the CDR3 is 12 residues.

This clonotype was seen many times. The chain employs TRBV7-9 and TRBJ2-5; unclear D gene. Trimming removed 2 bases from V and 14 bases from J, with 15 bases in between. The CDR3 is made up of 12 amino acids. Germline V gives CDR1 SEHNR, CDR2 FQNEAQ (reference sequence). The CDR3 here is CASSLTEREVYF. The CDR3 coding sequence is TGTGCCAGCAGCTTAACGGAAAGGGAAGTCTACTTC.

This clonotype was seen ten or more times. The chain combines TRBV7-3 with TRBJ2-3; 7 bases are shared with TRBD2. Germline values: CDR1 SGHTA, CDR2 FQGTGA. The junction had 6 bases not matched to a gene; V was cut back by 5 bases and J by 4 bases. CDR3 length equals 14 residues. This CDR3 reads CASSPSSGADTQYF. DNA of the CDR3: TGTGCCAGCAGCCCGTCTAGCGGTGCAGATACGCAGTATTTT. Drawing the rest from reference TRBV7-3 and TRBJ2-3, the complete variable domain is GAGVSQTPSNKVTEKGKYVELRCDPISGHTALYWYRQSLGQGPEFLIYFQGTGAADDSGLPNDRFFAVRPEGSVSTLKIQRTERGDSAVYLCASSPSSGADTQYFGPGTRLTVL.

This clonotype has a count of ten or more. The gene calls are TRBV20-1 and TRBJ1-1; weak D call: TRBD1 (6 bases). Trimming left V 6 bases short and J 0 bases short, with 17 bases between. Germline V gives CDR1 DFQATT, CDR2 SNEGSKA (reference sequence). The CDR3 is 15 amino acids. CDR3 region: CSASPMTGLNTEAFF. The CDR3 DNA reads as TGCAGTGCCTCTCCCATGACAGGTCTGAACACTGAAGCTTTCTTT.

This clonotype was recorded a few times. The chain is built from TRBV4-1 and TRBJ1-4, with D possibly matching TRBD1 (5 bases). Per germline, CDR1 MGHRA and CDR2 YSYEKL. With 1 base removed from V and 7 bases from J, the gap between germline ends came to 13 bases. The CDR3 length is 15 residues. CDR3 residues: CASSQGAGWGEKLFF. The DNA of the CDR3 is TGCGCCAGCAGCCAAGGGGCAGGGTGGGGTGAAAAACTGTTTTTT.

This clonotype was detected ten times or more. DNA for the CDR3: TGCGCCAGCAGCTTGGCCGGGACTCTCTTCCAACCAGATACGCAGTATTTT. Its translation: CASSLAGTLFQPDTQYF. The V call is TRBV5-1, the J call TRBJ2-3; D possibly corresponds to TRBD2 (6 bases). Germline V gene data show CDR1 as SGHRS and CDR2 as YFSETQ. The CDR3 has 17 residues. With 0 bases removed from V and 4 bases from J, the gap between germline ends came to 18 bases.

This clonotype has at least ten counts. This chain links TRBV7-2 with TRBJ2-3; 7 bases align to TRBD1. The J segment lost 6 bases and the V segment lost 3 bases, leaving 6 bases of the junction unmatched. This CDR3 comprises 14 residues. Germline CDR1 reads SGHTA; CDR2 reads FQGNSA. CDR3 loop: CASSFQGTVDTQYF. The CDR3 coding sequence is TGTGCCAGCAGCTTCCAGGGGACAGTGGATACGCAGTATTTT.

This clonotype was observed many times. This chain connects TRBV24-1 to TRBJ2-2; D is undetermined. The V end lost 6 bases, the J end lost 1 base, and 11 bases lay between the germline ends. Germline-derived CDR1 and CDR2 are KGHDR and SFDVKD. This CDR3 spans 15 amino acids. CDR3 sequence (DNA): TGTGCCACCAGTATCGGCAATCTGAACACCGGGGAGCTGTTTTTT. It yields the protein CATSIGNLNTGELFF.

J is TRBJ2-1 and V is TRBV24-1; TRBD2 aligns across 7 bases. Losses at the gene ends were 6 bases for V and 13 bases for J; bases not matched to a gene: 8. Germline V gives CDR1 KGHDR, CDR2 SFDVKD. This CDR3 has 12 residues. The CDR3 DNA reads as TGTGCCACCAGTAATATACGGGACTATCAGTTCTTC. It translates to CATSNIRDYQFF.

CDR3 protein: CASSVEAWGNQPQHF. The CDR3 coding sequence is TGTGCCAGCAGTGTGGAGGCTTGGGGGAATCAGCCCCAGCATTTT. The gene calls are TRBV2 and TRBJ1-5; maybe TRBD1 (5 bases). Germline CDR1 SNHLY, CDR2 FYNNEI. The CDR3 is 15 amino acids. The germline V and J ends were trimmed by 4 bases and 4 bases, with 14 bases remaining between them.

This clonotype appeared many times. V usage is TRBV5-1 and J usage is TRBJ1-5, with D unresolved. Trimming left V 0 bases short and J 3 bases short, with 13 bases between. The CDR3 length is 16 residues. Germline assignment: CDR1 SGHRS and CDR2 YFSETQ. The CDR3 bases are TGCGCCAGCAGCTTGGAGGGCGTACAGTCCAATCAGCCCCAGCATTTT. Translating gives CASSLEGVQSNQPQHF.

This clonotype has ten or more counts. The chain employs TRBV29-1 and TRBJ2-7; 7 bases match TRBD2. CDR3 length equals 11 residues. J gave up 6 bases and V 6 bases, and 5 bases lay outside the gene matches. From germline, CDR1 is SQVTM and CDR2 ANQGSEA. The CDR3 DNA follows: TGCAGCGTCGCTCCGGGAGGCGAGCAGTACTTC. Its translation is CSVAPGGEQYF.

The chain has TRBV5-6 and TRBJ1-5; no clear D gene. Looked up from germline, CDR1 is SGHDT and CDR2 is YYEEEE. Trimming took 2 bases from V and 2 from J, leaving 11 bases between them. The CDR3 covers 15 residues. DNA of the CDR3: TGTGCCAGCAGCTTCTCAAGGGATGGCAATCAGCCCCAGCATTTT. Residues: CASSFSRDGNQPQHF.

The sample holds many counts of this clonotype. The chain joins TRBV7-6 to TRBJ1-5; a possible D gene is TRBD1 (6 bases). The germline V gene has CDR1 SGHVS and CDR2 FNYEAQ. Deletions cut 4 bases from V and 1 base from J, with 29 bases between. The length of the CDR3 is 21 residues. In DNA form, the CDR3 reads TGTGCCAGCAGCTCCTCCACAGGGTCGAGGGTCATATATGTGAGCAATCAGCCCCAGCATTTT. Translated, it gives CASSSSTGSRVIYVSNQPQHF.

This clonotype was counted only a few times. The CDR3 DNA reads TGTGCCAGCAGAAGGGGACAGGGGGTTGGGACTGCGGAAGCTTTCTTT. Its translation is CASRRGQGVGTAEAFF. The V and J genes are TRBV6-2 or TRBV6-3 and TRBJ1-1, with 11 nucleotides matching TRBD1. This CDR3 contains 16 residues. V gave up 6 bases and J gave up 8 bases; unmatched junction bases: 14. Germline assignment: CDR1 MNHEY and CDR2 SVGEGT.

This clonotype showed up many times. The chain joins TRBV2 to TRBJ2-7; D call uncertain. The V end lost 7 bases, the J end lost 0 bases, and 13 bases lay between the germline ends. The germline gives CDR1 SNHLY, CDR2 FYNNEI. This CDR3 spans 14 amino acids. The CDR3 is CASKLSSNSYEQYF. The CDR3 bases are TGTGCCAGCAAGCTGTCCAGTAACTCCTACGAGCAGTACTTC. Variable domain in full (rest from reference TRBV2 and TRBJ2-7): EPEVTQTPSHQVTQMGQEVILRCVPISNHLYFYWYRQILGQKVEFLVSFYNNEISEKSEIFDDQFSVERPDGSNFTLKIRSTKLEDSAMYFCASKLSSNSYEQYFGPGTRLTVT.

This sequence joins TRBV27 and TRBJ2-3, with a weak D call TRBD2 (6 bases). Trimming removed 7 bases from V and 0 bases from J, with 14 bases in between. Germline V gene sequence: CDR1 MNHEY, CDR2 SMNVEV (reference sequence). CDR3 length: 15 amino acids. CDR3 sequence reads: CASNGWAGSTDTQYF. CDR3 sequence (DNA): TGTGCCAGCAACGGCTGGGCGGGGAGCACAGATACGCAGTATTTT.

The table lists this clonotype with a few counts. This chain joins TRBV12-3 or TRBV12-4 and TRBJ2-5, with 9 bases identical to TRBD2. V shed 3 bases, J shed 14 bases, and the junction held 4 bases outside the gene matches. This CDR3 region has 11 residues. CDR3 sequence: CASSLMGLAYF. CDR3 in DNA: TGTGCCAGCAGTTTGATGGGACTAGCTTACTTC.